Following are 28 T cell receptor beta chains from one sample sequenced in a study of blood T cell repertoires in COVID-19. TCRdb keeps only in-frame clones here, not all; method: immunoSEQ multiplex PCR. The table shows hundreds of thousands of clones, with 84% occurring only once. Input material: peripheral blood. Receptors originate from a woman of 80 years or more with active or convalescent COVID-19.

The chain uses TRBV5-4 and TRBJ2-7, with TRBD2 identical over 7 bases. Losses at the gene ends were 4 bases for V and 6 bases for J; bases not matched to a gene: 7. The germline gives CDR1 SGHNT, CDR2 YYREEE (reference sequence). This CDR3 spans 13 amino acids. CDR3 loop: CASSPRGGVEQYF. DNA for the CDR3: TGTGCCAGCAGCCCCCGTGGGGGGGTCGAGCAGTACTTC.

This clone appeared a single time. The CDR3 sequence is CASSSGPRDRGRANYGYTF. The CDR3 DNA sequence: TGTGCCAGCAGTTCAGGGCCCCGGGACAGGGGACGAGCTAACTATGGCTACACCTTC. The chain is built from TRBV28 and TRBJ1-2; TRBD1 agrees at 10 bases. V shed 4 bases and J 0 bases; nucleotides not matched to a gene: 14. CDR3 length: 19 residues. From germline, CDR1 is MDHEN and CDR2 SYDVKM.

The rearrangement uses TRBV27 and TRBJ1-1; perhaps TRBD1 as D (6 bases). The V and J ends lost 5 bases and 2 bases respectively, with 12 bases between them. Germline values: CDR1 MNHEY, CDR2 SMNVEV (reference sequence). CDR3 size: 14 residues. The CDR3 protein is CASSPGHLNTEAFF. As DNA, the CDR3 is TGTGCCAGCAGTCCGGGACACCTAAACACTGAAGCTTTCTTT.

J is TRBJ2-7 and V is TRBV11-2; no reliable D call. Trimming took off 7 bases at V and 1 base at J, with 11 bases between the two ends. CDR3 length: 13 residues. Germline V gene data show CDR1 as SGHAT and CDR2 as FQNNGV. CDR3 in DNA: TGTGCCAGCACCTTTTTCGGGTCCTACGAGCAGTACTTC. Translated, it gives CASTFFGSYEQYF. The variable domain in full, completed from reference TRBV11-2 and TRBJ2-7, reads EAGVAQSPRYKIIEKRQSVAFWCNPISGHATLYWYQQILGQGPKLLIQFQNNGVVDDSQLPKDRFSAERLKGVDSTLKIQPAKLEDSAVYLCASTFFGSYEQYFGPGTRLTVT.

A few counts support this clone. This chain connects TRBV11-2 to TRBJ1-1; 8 bases align to TRBD1. Germline lookup yields CDR1 SGHAT and CDR2 FQNNGV. This CDR3 region has 13 residues. V dropped 2 bases and J dropped 8; count of bases not matched to a gene: 4. CDR3 protein: CASSLWTGLEAFF. The CDR3, as DNA: TGTGCCAGCAGCTTATGGACAGGGTTAGAAGCTTTCTTT.

The V gene is TRBV5-6, the J gene TRBJ2-2; a weak D match, TRBD1 (6 bases). Germline lookup yields CDR1 SGHDT and CDR2 YYEEEE. The V and J ends lost 4 bases and 5 bases respectively, with 12 bases between them. The CDR3 extends over 14 amino acids. CDR3 coding DNA: TGTGCCAGCAGCCTCGGGACAAGTACCGGGGAGCTGTTTTTT. This encodes CASSLGTSTGELFF.

The J gene is TRBJ2-1, the V gene TRBV10-1, with D possibly TRBD2 on 6 matching bases. Germline V lookup: CDR1 WNHNN, CDR2 SYGVQD (reference sequence). Trimming removed 4 bases at V and 2 bases at J, with 12 bases between. The CDR3 totals 15 residues. This chain's CDR3 is CASSVTGATYNEQFF. CDR3 DNA: TGCGCCAGCAGTGTTACGGGAGCGACCTACAATGAGCAGTTCTTC.

The V and J genes are TRBV27 and TRBJ2-7; 8 bases are a match to TRBD1. Germline V gene lookup returns CDR1 MNHEY and CDR2 SMNVEV (reference sequence). J lost 0 bases, V lost 5 bases, and 9 bases had no gene match. The CDR3 is 16 residues long. CDR3 sequence: CASSPTRGQGSYEQYF. The CDR3 nucleotides read TGTGCCAGCAGTCCGACTCGAGGACAGGGCTCCTACGAGCAGTACTTC.

This rearrangement joins TRBV11-3 to TRBJ2-3; possible D gene TRBD2, 6 bases. The germline V and J ends were trimmed by 5 bases and 6 bases, with 27 bases remaining between them. The V gene's germline CDR1 is SGHNT and CDR2 YENEEA. CDR3 length equals 18 residues. The CDR3 DNA reads TGTGCCAGCAGCCTCCCCTCACTCGGGACTCCCGGCCGCGATACGCAGTATTTT. Residues: CASSLPSLGTPGRDTQYF.

The chain couples TRBV11-2 to TRBJ2-5; 7 bases are shared with TRBD2. The CDR3 contains 12 residues. The V and J ends lost 5 bases and 5 bases, in that order; junction bases with no gene match: 2. Germline CDR1 SGHAT, CDR2 FQNNGV. The CDR3 nucleotides read TGTGCCAGCAGCCTGCGGGGGGAGACCCAGTACTTC. It codes for CASSLRGETQYF.

This clone was recorded once. V is TRBV5-4 and J is TRBJ1-1; 9 positions match TRBD1. Germline CDR1 reads SGHNT; CDR2 reads YYREEE (reference sequence). The CDR3 extends over 15 amino acids. The ends lost 4 bases at V and 2 bases at J; junction bases unmatched: 6. The CDR3 loop reads CASSPTGGRNTEAFF. The DNA of the CDR3 is TGTGCCAGCAGCCCTACAGGGGGCAGAAACACTGAAGCTTTCTTT.

V usage is TRBV28 and J usage is TRBJ1-5; 7 bases agree with TRBD1. The trim removed 6 bases at V and 1 base at J, leaving 6 bases unmatched. Germline-derived CDR1 and CDR2 are MDHEN and SYDVKM. This CDR3 spans 15 amino acids. The CDR3: CASRTTGASNQPQHF. For the CDR3, the DNA is TGTGCCAGCAGAACCACAGGGGCGAGCAATCAGCCCCAGCATTTT.

This clone was recorded only once. The CDR3 reads CASRHEANTEAFF. The CDR3 region has the DNA TGTGCCAGCCGCCACGAGGCGAACACTGAAGCTTTCTTT. This sequence joins TRBV27 and TRBJ1-1; D call uncertain. The V end lost 8 bases, the J end lost 1 base, and 11 bases lay between the germline ends. The V gene's germline CDR1 is MNHEY and CDR2 SMNVEV (reference sequence). CDR3 length: 13 residues.

In this sample, this clone turned up a few times. The gene calls are TRBV29-1 and TRBJ1-1, with TRBD1 matching over 9 bases. The V segment lost 2 bases and the J segment 7 bases; nucleotides outside the gene matches: 8. Germline loops: CDR1 SQVTM, CDR2 ANQGSEA. The CDR3 sequence is 14 residues long. CDR3 sequence (DNA): TGCAGCGTTGAACAGGGACAGGGAGCTGGTGAAGCTTTCTTT. It encodes CSVEQGQGAGEAFF.

The chain recombines TRBV10-1 with TRBJ2-3; a weak D match, TRBD1 (6 bases). Trimming cost V 8 bases and J 1 base, with 22 bases left between them. CDR1 is WNHNN, CDR2 SYGVQD, per germline (reference sequence). The CDR3 has 17 residues. Here the CDR3 reads CASSRGVGGRGTDTQYF. CDR3 in DNA: TGCGCCAGCTCCCGAGGGGTAGGGGGTCGGGGCACAGATACGCAGTATTTT.

The rearrangement links TRBV2 to TRBJ1-5; D unclear. Germline V gene sequence: CDR1 SNHLY, CDR2 FYNNEI. Trimming left V 7 bases short and J 5 bases short, with 12 bases between. The CDR3 contains 13 residues. The CDR3 DNA is TGTGCCAGCACTGTCACGGCGGATCAGCCCCAGCATTTT. Its protein is CASTVTADQPQHF.

The CDR3 loop is CSVWTSGRSYNEQFF. The DNA of the CDR3 is TGCAGCGTTTGGACTAGCGGGAGGAGCTACAATGAGCAGTTCTTC. J is TRBJ2-1 and V is TRBV29-1; TRBD2 agrees at 14 bases. CDR1 SQVTM and CDR2 ANQGSEA come from the germline V gene. This CDR3 region has 15 residues. V lost 5 bases, J lost 3 bases, and 3 bases stayed unmatched.

This clone was seen more than once but under ten times. V gene TRBV5-1 combines with J gene TRBJ2-1, with 13 nucleotides matching TRBD2. V gave up 2 bases and J gave up 5 bases; unmatched junction bases: 7. CDR1 SGHRS and CDR2 YFSETQ come from the germline V gene. This CDR3 comprises 17 residues. CDR3 loop: CASSFDTSGGAHNEQFF. The CDR3 nucleotides are TGCGCCAGCAGCTTTGATACTAGCGGGGGGGCACACAATGAGCAGTTCTTC.

The gene calls are TRBV29-1 and TRBJ2-1, with 7 bases lining up with TRBD2. The CDR3 contains 16 residues. The junction had 16 bases not matched to a gene; V was cut back by 3 bases and J by 8 bases. CDR1 and CDR2 from the germline V gene are SQVTM and ANQGSEA. The CDR3 protein is CSVEGGEGSYNDEQFF. The CDR3 DNA sequence: TGCAGCGTTGAGGGTGGGGAGGGGAGTTATAACGATGAGCAGTTCTTC.

The V and J genes are TRBV24-1 and TRBJ1-1; D gene uncertain. CDR3 length: 12 residues. The ends were cut back, 2 bases at V and 11 bases at J, with 11 bases in the middle. Germline values: CDR1 KGHDR, CDR2 SFDVKD. DNA for the CDR3: TGTGCCACCAGTGATTACGGCAGCGCCGCTTTCTTT. It is translated as CATSDYGSAAFF.

V usage is TRBV29-1 and J usage is TRBJ2-1, with TRBD2 matching 8 bases. J gave up 6 bases and V 0 bases, and 13 bases lay outside the gene matches. In germline, CDR1 is SQVTM, CDR2 ANQGSEA. This CDR3 contains 17 residues. As DNA, the CDR3 is TGCAGCGTTGAAGATGGAAGCGGGAGCCATCGAGGCAATGAGCAGTTCTTC. It encodes CSVEDGSGSHRGNEQFF.

This clone came up a few times. The V and J genes are TRBV12-3 or TRBV12-4 and TRBJ1-1; no reliable D call. The V end lost 6 bases, the J end lost 3 bases, and 11 bases lay between the germline ends. The CDR3 totals 13 residues. In DNA form, the CDR3 reads TGTGCCAGCAGCCCCGACACCCACACTGAAGCTTTCTTT. It encodes CASSPDTHTEAFF.

The CDR3 bases are TGTGCCAGCAGTTTACGAGGCGAAGTCTACACTGAAGCTTTCTTT. Translating it yields CASSLRGEVYTEAFF. The chain combines TRBV27 with TRBJ1-1; unclear D gene. Germline V gives CDR1 MNHEY, CDR2 SMNVEV (reference sequence). Trimming took off 2 bases at V and 3 bases at J, with 13 bases between the two ends. This CDR3 spans 15 amino acids.

This sequence joins TRBV6-2 or TRBV6-3 and TRBJ2-5; D is possibly TRBD1 (6 bases). The V gene's germline CDR1 is MNHEY and CDR2 SVGEGT. V was pared by 2 bases and J by 5 bases, with 18 bases between. This CDR3 has 16 residues. As DNA, the CDR3 is TGTGCCAGCAGTTACGGTCTCGTGGGGGCTGTCGAGACCCAGTACTTC. This translates into CASSYGLVGAVETQYF.

The rearrangement joins TRBV11-3 to TRBJ1-3; D might be TRBD1 (6 bases). Trimming cost V 1 base and J 1 base, with 8 bases left between them. The CDR3 contains 15 residues. Germline assignment: CDR1 SGHNT and CDR2 YENEEA. The chain's CDR3 is CASSLVGTSGNTIYF. As DNA, the CDR3 is TGTGCCAGCAGCTTAGTCGGGACATCTGGAAACACCATATATTTT.

V and J are TRBV7-2 and TRBJ2-3, with D possibly being TRBD2 (7 bases). The germline V gene encodes CDR1 SGHTA and CDR2 FQGNSA. V shed 1 base and J shed 3 bases, with 20 bases lying between them. The CDR3 totals 18 residues. CDR3 in amino acids: CASSLVWGGSGTTDTQYF. As DNA, the CDR3 is TGTGCCAGCAGCTTAGTTTGGGGGGGAAGCGGGACAACAGATACGCAGTATTTT.

This clone was detected a few times. The chain links TRBV15 to TRBJ1-2; 8 nucleotides align to TRBD1. Losses at the gene ends were 7 bases for V and 4 bases for J; bases not matched to a gene: 17. Germline CDR1 and CDR2: LNHNV and YYDKDF (reference sequence). The CDR3 extends over 17 amino acids. As DNA, the CDR3 is TGTGCCACCACCCCGCGACTTAATACGGGACAGGTCTATGGCTACACCTTC. Translated, it gives CATTPRLNTGQVYGYTF.

The rearrangement joins TRBV5-1 to TRBJ2-7; the match to TRBD2 covers 8 bases. V was clipped by 8 bases and J by 1 base; unmatched bases: 11. This CDR3 spans 15 amino acids. Per germline, CDR1 SGHRS and CDR2 YFSETQ. DNA of the CDR3: TGCGCCAGTTCCGAATTGAGCGGGGGTTCCTACGAGCAGTACTTC. The encoded protein is CASSELSGGSYEQYF.